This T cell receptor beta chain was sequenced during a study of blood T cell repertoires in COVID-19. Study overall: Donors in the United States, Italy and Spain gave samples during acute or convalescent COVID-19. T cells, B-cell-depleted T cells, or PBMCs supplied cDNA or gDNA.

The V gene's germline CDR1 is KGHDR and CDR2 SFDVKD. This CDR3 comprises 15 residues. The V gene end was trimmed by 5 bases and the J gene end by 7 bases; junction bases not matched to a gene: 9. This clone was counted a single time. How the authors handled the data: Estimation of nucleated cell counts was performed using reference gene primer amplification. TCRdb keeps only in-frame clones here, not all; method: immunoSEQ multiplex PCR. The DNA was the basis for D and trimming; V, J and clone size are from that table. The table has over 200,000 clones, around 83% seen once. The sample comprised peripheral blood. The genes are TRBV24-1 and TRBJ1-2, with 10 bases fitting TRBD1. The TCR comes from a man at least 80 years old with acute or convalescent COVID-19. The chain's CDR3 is CATSGPGTGDVGYTF. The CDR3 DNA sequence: TGTGCCACCAGTGGCCCCGGGACAGGGGATGTTGGCTACACCTTC.